This TCR beta chain is from a study of PD-1 blockade in mismatch repair-deficient tumors. Study-wide context: Patients had fewer than 15 mismatch repair-deficient cancer types and were previously treated and progressing.

Mismatch repair deficiency was confirmed in all patients, by PCR or immunohistochemistry. The TCR-sequenced patients were a few responders to pembrolizumab. Regarding this clone: Its cognate antigen is unknown.

V was shortened by 4 bases and J by 1 base, with 10 bases between the two germline ends. The CDR3 is 14 amino acids. The germline gives CDR1 MNHNY, CDR2 SVGAGI (reference sequence). TCRdb keeps only in-frame clones here, not all; method: immunoSEQ multiplex PCR. There are nearly 25,000 clones in the sample; approximately 86% occur only once, and 20% lies in the top ten. Study-level points and caveats: After pembrolizumab, tumor-resident clones rose rapidly, then generally contracted before radiologic responses.

The sequences come from peripheral blood, collected 12 weeks after starting pembrolizumab. The rearrangement links TRBV6-6 to TRBJ1-2; TRBD1 is a possible D gene (6 bases). This TCR derives from an adult with mismatch repair-deficient cancer. In DNA, the CDR3 is TGTGCCAGCAGTTCCAGGGGTATTAACTATGGCTACACCTTC. Translation gives CASSSRGINYGYTF.